This T cell receptor (beta chain) was obtained from a study of human T cells and chemical hapten exposure listed by TCRdb under 2021. In the study overall: For sensitization, 2% DPC in acetone was applied to an approximately 2 cm by approximately 2 cm area of upper inner arm skin. Weekly therapeutic DPC doses were additionally applied to the scalp of patients throughout the roughly 24-week study period. Patch testing was performed on the upper back with Finn chambers containing 0.01% DPC, and the patch tests were scored after 6 days according to International Contact Dermatitis Research Group standards. The mostly female patient cohort included alopecia areata with under or over 50% scalp involvement, alopecia totalis and alopecia universalis. Libraries were combined into a pool for sequencing, and differences in TCR yield between samples came mainly from small differences in library volumes within the pool. This study followed changes in the peripheral blood TCR repertoire in vivo during primary and secondary sensitization of alopecia patients to the hapten diphenylcyclopropenone (DPC). Blood samples were taken from patients before sensitization (week 0) and then at 2, 6 and about 24 weeks after DPC sensitization. Approximately 30 alopecia patients provided blood for TCR sequencing at one to four time points (pre-sensitization, 2, 6 and 24 weeks). General conclusions and limits of the study: The number of TCRs above 1 in 1000 frequency did not change with DPC sensitization; there was no evidence of global repertoire structure alterations. Because every patient had alopecia, a presumed autoimmune disease, the patients' immune response might differ from that of healthy individuals. Repeated subsampling changed both the strength of the expansion versus patch-test correlation and the threshold at which the correlation became significant. Patch test score was positively correlated with the number of PT1 expanded TCRs, with significance at thresholds 8, 16 and 32 but not at 4. Compared with pre-sensitization or healthy control sets, expanded TCRs formed significantly more large CDR3 similarity clusters, which is consistent with antigen-driven responses.

Worth noting for this clonotype: Its target antigen remains unknown. Base-call qualities are not available, and no considerably larger clone is one nucleotide away.

Taken with the paper, the label for time point translates to: patch test 1, 2 weeks after DPC sensitization. The sample's treatment or condition, from its label and the paper: therapeutic diphenylcyclopropenone sensitization with weekly scalp DPC. At every patch-test visit, the blood draw took place before the patch test was put on. Patients were considered eligible if aged 18 to 70, diagnosed with alopecia and deemed suitable for DPC therapy, and patients were excluded if pregnant. Unfractionated whole blood was collected in Tempus Blood RNA tubes, and total RNA was extracted from that blood. The library was generated by RACE. TCRdb shows the sequencer as NextSeq 500. During library preparation, unique molecular identifiers were attached to individual cDNA molecules so that TCRs could be counted in a quantitative, reproducible way. For every blood RNA sample, sequencing covered both the TCR alpha and TCR beta chains. In the source study's methods: Samples had a median of 95,638 TCRs, with a range from about 23,224 to 700,000. The Decombinator software suite was used to annotate the V, J and CDR3 of the TCR reads. To make PS versus PT1 abundance plots, every sample was subsampled to the same number of TCRs (28,000). TCRs were defined as expanded if absent before sensitization and observed at least eight times at the 2-week time point. TCRdb cleaned the public reads at Q25 with fastp, built clones with MiXCR and kept in-frame beta chains. Each entry is one CDR3 protein sequence, shown with its most common DNA and genes. TCRdb, not the authors, supplied the V and J calls. For this sample there are around 340,000 distinct CDR3 sequences; approximately 6.9% appear just once. Together, the top ten hold roughly 7.9% of the sample.

The CDR3 measures 15 amino acids from cysteine to phenylalanine. This entry keeps only the CDR3 DNA: 45 bases, framed from base 1. Per the germline V gene (reference sequence), DFQATT is the CDR1 and SNEGSKA is the CDR2. Trimming at the junction amounts to 1 base on V and 0 bases on J, and the germline ends lie 10 bases apart. This TCR derives from a woman aged 18 to 35 with alopecia areata. Some clones in this sample may be carry-over from other donors' samples. Sequencing used whole blood, obtained in connection with sensitization to the hapten diphenylcyclopropenone (DPC). The chain uses TRBV20-1 and TRBJ1-3, with no reliable assignment of the D segment. The bases are TGCAGTGCTAGAGTGGCGGGAGCCTCTGGAAACACCATATATTTT. Its translation is CSARVAGASGNTIYF.